A single sample is the source of the 25 T cell receptor beta chains below, sequenced in a study of cytomegalovirus exposure and HLA in healthy donors. PCR was performed using 60 Vbeta and 13 Jbeta primers. Data came from immunoSEQ multiplex PCR; TCRdb stores just in-frame clones and leaves some out. The sample carries about 120,000 clones, around 74% recorded once. The sequencing input was PBMCs. The receptors originated from a woman younger than 30 in good health and CMV-seronegative.

This clone was seen a handful of times. The conserved final phenylalanine or tryptophan is absent from the CDR3, which likely points to a read error. The rearrangement links TRBV2 to TRBJ1-5, with 7 bases aligning to TRBD1. V shed 7 bases and J 7 bases; nucleotides not matched to a gene: 10. Germline-derived CDR1 and CDR2 are SNHLY and FYNNEI. This CDR3 is 14 amino acids long. CDR3 amino acids: CASTTGLRNQPQHV. CDR3 in DNA: TGTGCCAGCACGACAGGGTTAAGGAACCAGCCCCAGCATGTT.

The genes are TRBV7-2 and TRBJ1-1, with a weak D call TRBD1 (5 bases). Per germline, CDR1 SGHTA and CDR2 FQGNSA. Between the trimmed V and J ends, which lost 5 bases and 4 bases, there was a span of 14 bases. The CDR3 loop spans 14 amino acids. The CDR3 nucleotides are TGTGCCAGCAGCCCAGGTGGCGGGGGCACTGAAGCTTTCTTT. As protein: CASSPGGGGTEAFF.

This clone has more than one count but fewer than ten. The CDR3 spells CASSFGMGGGTEAFF. CDR3 bases: TGCGCCAGCAGCTTTGGTATGGGGGGAGGCACTGAAGCTTTCTTT. This rearrangement joins TRBV5-1 to TRBJ1-1; TRBD1 might be the D (5 bases). CDR1 SGHRS and CDR2 YFSETQ come from the germline V gene. The CDR3 spans 15 residues. The V end was cut by 2 bases, the J end by 4 bases, with 15 bases between. Using reference TRBV5-1 and TRBJ1-1 for the parts outside the CDR3, the full variable domain is KAGVTQTPRYLIKTRGQQVTLSCSPISGHRSVSWYQQTPGQGLQFLFEYFSETQRNKGNFPGRFSGRQFSNSRSEMNVSTLELGDSALYLCASSFGMGGGTEAFFGQGTRLTVV.

The chain carries TRBV28 and TRBJ2-7; D remains unclear. The V end lost 5 bases, the J end lost 2 bases, and 7 bases lay between the germline ends. CDR3 length equals 12 residues. The germline gives CDR1 MDHEN, CDR2 SYDVKM. The CDR3 DNA sequence: TGTGCCAGCAGTACAGCTACCTACGAGCAGTACTTC. Translation gives CASSTATYEQYF.

Regarding this clone: The junction departs from germline at one end; a sequencing error may be responsible. The genes are TRBV7-7 and TRBJ2-5; 8 bases map to TRBD2. CDR1 and CDR2 from the germline V gene are SSHAT and FNYEAQ (reference sequence). The CDR3 totals 19 residues. The CDR3 is CASSFGPGSGSGEGETQYF. The CDR3, as DNA: TGTGCTAGCAGCTTCGGCCCCGGGTCTGGTAGCGGGGAAGGAGAGACCCAGTACTTC.

The gene calls are TRBV2 and TRBJ1-2; D unresolved. CDR1 is SNHLY, CDR2 FYNNEI, per germline. The CDR3 loop spans 13 amino acids. V lost 5 bases and J lost 4, with 11 bases in between. CDR3 DNA: TGTGCCAGCAGTCCACAAGATTCCTATGGCTACACCTTC. This sequence encodes CASSPQDSYGYTF.

This rearrangement joins TRBV5-1 to TRBJ2-1; 10 bases are shared with TRBD2. The CDR3 is 15 amino acids. Germline V gene data show CDR1 as SGHRS and CDR2 as YFSETQ. V lost 0 bases to trimming and J lost 10 bases; unmatched junction nucleotides: 7. The CDR3 sequence: CASSLAAGGIGEQFF. The CDR3 DNA reads as TGCGCCAGCAGCTTGGCAGCGGGGGGGATCGGAGAGCAGTTCTTC.

The chain couples TRBV29-1 to TRBJ2-7, with 9 bases lining up with TRBD1. This CDR3 has 14 residues. CDR1 is SQVTM, CDR2 ANQGSEA, per germline. V was pared by 6 bases and J by 4 bases, with 10 bases of the junction left unmatched. The CDR3 DNA follows: TGCAGCGTGGCGACAGGGGGGCTACCTTACGAGCAGTACTTC. Residues: CSVATGGLPYEQYF.

In this sample, this clone turned up a few times. The chain joins TRBV29-1 to TRBJ1-2; TRBD1 matches 9 bases. The CDR3 has 12 amino acids. Germline-derived CDR1 and CDR2 are SQVTM and ANQGSEA. V shed 6 bases, J shed 8 bases, and the junction held 7 bases outside the gene matches. The CDR3 DNA reads TGCAGCGTCACAGGGGGCGCGGGGGGCTACACCTTC. Amino acid sequence: CSVTGGAGGYTF.

This clone was detected once. The chain recombines TRBV5-1 with TRBJ2-3; 10 bases align to TRBD2. Germline trimming cut 1 base from V and 4 bases from J; bases unmatched to any gene: 3. CDR3 size: 15 residues. Germline V gene data show CDR1 as SGHRS and CDR2 as YFSETQ. CDR3 nucleotide sequence: TGCGCCAGCAGCTTGACTAGCGGGGCGGCAGATACGCAGTATTTT. Protein product: CASSLTSGAADTQYF.

The chain employs TRBV18 and TRBJ2-5; tentatively, D is TRBD1 (6 bases). The CDR3 contains 16 residues. Germline V lookup: CDR1 KGHSH, CDR2 LQKENI. V lost 1 base and J lost 2, with 14 bases in between. The CDR3 nucleotides are TGTGCCAGCTCACCACTCAGGGGCGGACAGCAAGAGACCCAGTACTTC. Its translation is CASSPLRGGQQETQYF.

The V call is TRBV7-3, the J call TRBJ2-5; D possibly corresponds to TRBD2 (6 bases). There are 14 residues in the CDR3. Germline lookup yields CDR1 SGHTA and CDR2 FQGTGA. Trimming left V 6 bases short and J 2 bases short, with 13 bases between. The CDR3 spells CASSTGGSQETQYF. The CDR3 nucleotides read TGTGCCAGCAGTACCGGAGGGTCTCAAGAGACCCAGTACTTC.

The J gene is TRBJ2-5, the V gene TRBV5-1, with 14 bases identical to TRBD2. The CDR3 has 16 amino acids. Germline values: CDR1 SGHRS, CDR2 YFSETQ. V shed 4 bases, J shed 1 base, and the junction held 3 bases outside the gene matches. The CDR3 sequence: CASSAGLAGGQETQYF. DNA for the CDR3: TGCGCCAGCAGCGCCGGACTAGCGGGGGGCCAAGAGACCCAGTACTTC.

This clone was detected a few times. At one of its ends the junction is not consistent with the germline gene, which may arise from a read error. The CDR3 is CASSAYPQGAPNF. CDR3 DNA sequence: TGTGCCAGCAGTGCTTACCCACAGGGGGCCCCGAACTTC. This chain connects TRBV25-1 to TRBJ2-7, with 9 bases identical to TRBD1. The CDR3 loop spans 13 amino acids. The germline V gene encodes CDR1 MGHDK and CDR2 SYGVNS.

The chain recombines TRBV6-5 with TRBJ1-6, with D perhaps TRBD1 (6 bases). The CDR3 is 15 residues long. CDR1 is MNHEY and CDR2 is SVGAGI in the germline V gene. V lost 2 bases and J lost 6, with 11 bases in between. The CDR3: CASSYRGAVNSPLHF. For the CDR3, the DNA is TGTGCCAGCAGTTACCGGGGGGCTGTTAATTCACCCCTCCACTTT.

The rearrangement joins TRBV5-1 to TRBJ2-5; 11 nucleotides agree with TRBD2. CDR1 SGHRS and CDR2 YFSETQ come from the germline V gene. The trim removed 0 bases at V and 7 bases at J, leaving 8 bases unmatched. This CDR3 region has 16 residues. The CDR3 reads CASSLDTSGGRGTQYF. CDR3 nucleotides: TGCGCCAGCAGCTTGGATACTAGCGGGGGCCGGGGGACCCAGTACTTC.

The V gene is TRBV2, the J gene TRBJ2-2, with 8 bases fitting TRBD2. CDR1 is SNHLY and CDR2 is FYNNEI in the germline V gene. The junction had 10 bases not matched to a gene; V was cut back by 6 bases and J by 4 bases. The CDR3 length is 16 residues. Here the CDR3 reads CASRERGGLSTGELFF. The CDR3 region has the DNA TGTGCCAGCAGGGAACGGGGGGGCCTGAGCACCGGGGAGCTGTTTTTT.

The sample holds one count of this clone. This rearrangement joins TRBV5-4 to TRBJ2-7; 7 bases map to TRBD1. CDR1 and CDR2 (germline): SGHNT, YYREEE (reference sequence). The CDR3 runs to 16 residues. The V and J ends lost 0 bases and 2 bases, in that order; junction bases with no gene match: 8. The CDR3: CASSLALGDSAYEQYF. The CDR3, as DNA: TGTGCCAGCAGCTTGGCCCTAGGGGACAGTGCCTACGAGCAGTACTTC. Full variable domain (rest looked up from reference TRBV5-4 and TRBJ2-7): ETGVTQSPTHLIKTRGQQVTLRCSSQSGHNTVSWYQQALGQGPQFIFQYYREEENGRGNFPPRFSGLQFPNYSSELNVNALELDDSALYLCASSLALGDSAYEQYFGPGTRLTVT.

This chain connects TRBV7-9 to TRBJ1-2, with 7 nucleotides matching TRBD1. The germline CDR1 and CDR2 sequences are SEHNR and FQNEAQ (reference sequence). The CDR3 is 13 amino acids. V lost 0 bases to trimming and J lost 8 bases; unmatched junction nucleotides: 3. The CDR3 DNA is TGTGCCAGCAGCTTAGCGGGACAGTCAGGCTACACCTTC. It is translated as CASSLAGQSGYTF.

This clone was seen a handful of times. The chain has TRBV5-1 and TRBJ2-1, with 10 bases that match TRBD1. CDR1 SGHRS and CDR2 YFSETQ come from the germline V gene. The V gene end was trimmed by 5 bases and the J gene end by 6 bases; junction bases not matched to a gene: 2. The CDR3 is 13 residues long. This CDR3 reads CASSWTGGNEQFF. CDR3 nucleotides: TGCGCCAGCAGTTGGACAGGGGGCAATGAGCAGTTCTTC.

This chain uses TRBV6-6 with TRBJ1-5; possibly TRBD1 for D (5 bases). In germline, CDR1 is MNHNY, CDR2 SVGAGI (reference sequence). V was cut by 7 bases and J by 7 bases, with 14 bases left in between. The CDR3 consists of 13 residues. Written as DNA, the CDR3 is TGTGCCAGCACCGGACGGGGGGGACAGCCCCAGCATTTT. This sequence encodes CASTGRGGQPQHF.

This clone was observed a handful of times. The V call is TRBV5-1, the J call TRBJ2-6; no firm D call. With 3 bases removed from V and 0 bases from J, the gap between germline ends came to 7 bases. Germline lookup yields CDR1 SGHRS and CDR2 YFSETQ. The CDR3 spans 15 residues. CDR3 region: CASSSENSGANVLTF. CDR3 bases: TGCGCCAGCAGCTCAGAAAACTCTGGGGCCAACGTCCTGACTTTC.

The chain recombines TRBV5-1 with TRBJ2-2; TRBD2 might be the D (6 bases). The CDR3 runs 15 residues. The germline V and J ends were trimmed by 0 bases and 7 bases, with 13 bases remaining between them. CDR1 and CDR2 from the germline V gene are SGHRS and YFSETQ. CDR3 in amino acids: CASSLVLRGGGELFF. The CDR3 DNA reads TGCGCCAGCAGCTTGGTTTTGCGGGGTGGCGGGGAGCTGTTTTTT.

The count of this clone is one. This rearrangement joins TRBV27 to TRBJ2-7; possible D gene TRBD2, 6 bases. Germline CDR1 MNHEY, CDR2 SMNVEV (reference sequence). Trimming stripped 6 bases from V and 0 bases from J, with 15 bases between. CDR3 length equals 15 residues. CDR3 in DNA: TGTGCCAGCAGCTACGCCTGGGGGGTCTCCTACGAGCAGTACTTC. Protein sequence: CASSYAWGVSYEQYF.

This clone showed up just a few times. The V and J genes are TRBV19 and TRBJ1-2; D is possibly TRBD1 (5 bases). Germline V gene lookup returns CDR1 LNHDA and CDR2 SQIVND (reference sequence). The CDR3 extends over 14 amino acids. V was shortened by 6 bases and J by 7 bases, with 18 bases between the two germline ends. CDR3 coding DNA: TGTGCCAGTAGCGGCACCCTTGGGGCTGGTGGCTACACCTTC. Translation: CASSGTLGAGGYTF.